This T cell receptor (beta chain) was retrieved from a study of blood T cell repertoires in COVID-19. For the study at large: Acute-phase and convalescent COVID-19 samples originated in the United States, Italy and Spain. PBMCs, B-cell-depleted T cells, or T cells were the source of the cDNA or gDNA that made up the material.

Germline-derived CDR1 and CDR2 are MNHEY and SMNVEV (reference sequence). Trimming removed 5 bases at V and 0 bases at J, with 17 bases between. The CDR3 extends over 17 amino acids. As originally analysed: Estimates of nucleated cell counts were drawn from the amplification of reference gene primers. The method was immunoSEQ multiplex PCR; TCRdb's version includes in-frame clones alone and lacks a portion of them. V and J calls and clone size follow that table, whereas D and trimming were derived from the DNA. The data hold fewer than 200,000 clones, with around 83% observed a single time. The source is a man in his forties with acute or convalescent COVID-19. Sequenced input: peripheral blood. The gene calls are TRBV27 and TRBJ1-5; possible D gene TRBD1, 6 bases. CDR3 nucleotide sequence: TGTGCCAGCAGTACCGCGGACAGCCTGTCTAGCAATCAGCCCCAGCATTTT. Its protein is CASSTADSLSSNQPQHF.